These 23 T cell receptor beta chains were all obtained from the same sample, sequenced in a study of tumor-infiltrating lymphocytes in primary liver carcinoma. A constant-region primer served to make TCR beta cDNA from 500 to 550 ng total RNA. Libraries for TCR beta were built through three nested multiplex PCR rounds, which together made up a slightly modified ARM-PCR procedure. Amplification in the first two PCR rounds was performed using TRBV1-TRBV30 forward primers and a C-beta reverse primer for about 10 cycles each. From the multiplex PCR reads, TCRdb called clonotypes with MiXCR, one entry per CDR3 protein. This table holds approximately 120,000 distinct CDR3 sequences, under 65% found once. The study co-extracted DNA and RNA from around 20-30 mg of unsorted bulk tissue. Sequencing was carried out using liver tumor tissue from sampling region 3. Described subset: tumor region T3, left-lateral pole. The source of these receptors is a woman aged 55-69 years with primary liver carcinoma and hepatitis B virus infection.

This clonotype occurred many times. The chain links TRBV4-1 to TRBJ2-1, with TRBD2 as a possible D gene (6 bases). This CDR3 contains 15 residues. Trimming shortened V by 3 bases and J by 7 bases, and 16 bases separated the two germline ends. Germline values: CDR1 MGHRA, CDR2 YSYEKL. CDR3 bases: TGCGCCAGCAGCCACGGCGGGGCCCTAGGGAATGAGCAGTTCTTC. Translated: CASSHGGALGNEQFF.

With respect to this clonotype: A read error may be the cause here, since a much bigger clone is one base away. The rearrangement uses TRBV5-4 and TRBJ2-6, with D maybe TRBD1 (5 bases). The CDR3 contains 16 residues. Germline lookup yields CDR1 SGHNT and CDR2 YYREEE (reference sequence). Written as DNA, the CDR3 is TGTGCCAGCAGCCCCGGTCAGGGCTCTGAGGCCAACGTCCTGACTTTC. This sequence encodes CASSPGQGSEANVLTF.

With regard to this clonotype: Germline and junction disagree at one end, which may indicate a read error. The chain joins TRBV5-1 to TRBJ2-1, with D possibly being TRBD1 (5 bases). Germline V gives CDR1 SGHRS, CDR2 YFSETQ. The CDR3 runs 15 residues. This chain's CDR3 is CVSSLAGPPNNEQFF. In DNA form, the CDR3 reads TGCGTCAGCAGCTTGGCAGGGCCCCCAAACAATGAGCAGTTCTTC.

A note on this clonotype: Relative to the germline gene, one junction end is altered; a read error may explain this. V usage is TRBV11-2 and J usage is TRBJ1-1, with unresolved D. Germline V gene lookup returns CDR1 SGHAT and CDR2 FQNNGV. The CDR3 is 15 residues long. In nucleotides, the CDR3 is TGTGCCAGCAGTTTAGAGAGGGTGGACGGGACTGAAGCTTTCTTT. This encodes CASSLERVDGTEAFF.

Comment on this clonotype: One end of the junction does not line up with germline, which may come from a read error. The chain recombines TRBV6-2 or TRBV6-3 with TRBJ2-7; TRBD1 matches at 7 bases. Germline V lookup: CDR1 MNHEY, CDR2 SVGEGT. The CDR3 is 11 residues long. In DNA form, the CDR3 reads TGTACCAGTAGTACAGGGGTCGAGCAGTACTTC. Its protein product is CTSSTGVEQYF.

For this clonotype: An end of the junction does not agree with germline; a read error may underlie this. V gene TRBV11-2 combines with J gene TRBJ2-7; D is undetermined. CDR1 is SGHAT, CDR2 FQNNGV, per germline. CDR3 length equals 13 residues. This CDR3 reads CTRSLGQLYEQYF. CDR3 in DNA: TGTACCAGAAGCTTAGGCCAGCTATACGAGCAGTACTTC. Using reference TRBV11-2 and TRBJ2-7 for the parts outside the CDR3, the full variable domain is EAGVAQSPRYKIIEKRQSVAFWCNPISGHATLYWYQQILGQGPKLLIQFQNNGVVDDSQLPKDRFSAERLKGVDSTLKIQPAKLEDSAVYLCTRSLGQLYEQYFGPGTRLTVT.

Of note for this clonotype: Lacking the conserved final phenylalanine or tryptophan, this CDR3 likely reflects a read error. The V gene is TRBV28, the J gene TRBJ2-3, with D possibly being TRBD1 (5 bases). Trimming shortened V by 10 bases and J by 0 bases, and 14 bases separated the two germline ends. This CDR3 spans 14 amino acids. The germline V gene has CDR1 MDHEN and CDR2 SYDVKM. CDR3 amino acids: CANMTESSTDTQYS. CDR3 DNA: TGTGCCAACATGACAGAGTCTAGCACAGATACGCAGTATTCT.

The table lists this clonotype with a few counts. The chain joins TRBV28 to TRBJ2-1, with 7 bases lining up with TRBD2. V lost 4 bases, J lost 0 bases, and 9 bases stayed unmatched. The germline V gene encodes CDR1 MDHEN and CDR2 SYDVKM. CDR3 length: 17 amino acids. The CDR3 spells CASSSFPPSGSYNEQFF. CDR3 bases: TGTGCCAGCAGTTCGTTCCCGCCTAGCGGCTCCTACAATGAGCAGTTCTTC.

As concerns this clonotype: Possible read error: a much larger clone is one base away. V gene TRBV12-3 or TRBV12-4 combines with J gene TRBJ1-1; tentative D call: TRBD1 (5 bases). The ends were cut back, 6 bases at V and 1 base at J, with 12 bases in the middle. This CDR3 comprises 14 residues. The CDR3 reads CASSPLTENTEAFF. Written as DNA, the CDR3 is TGTGCCAGCAGCCCCCTGACAGAGAACACTGAAGCTTTCTTT.

This clonotype has more than one count but fewer than ten. The rearrangement joins TRBV28 to TRBJ2-7; D is undetermined. This CDR3 comprises 14 residues. The V gene's germline CDR1 is MDHEN and CDR2 SYDVKM. Trimming took off 2 bases at V and 4 bases at J, with 12 bases between the two ends. CDR3 in amino acids: CASSLNGPRYEQYF. The DNA for the CDR3 is TGTGCCAGCAGTTTAAATGGACCACGGTACGAGCAGTACTTC.

Comments on this clonotype: One junction end disagrees with the germline gene, perhaps due to a read error. The J gene is TRBJ2-7, the V gene TRBV12-3 or TRBV12-4; D gene uncertain. The CDR3 runs to 15 residues. DNA for the CDR3: TGTGCCAGCGGGCCCGGTGGCAGTGAGACCTACAAGCAGTACTTC. This encodes CASGPGGSETYKQYF.

The table lists this clonotype with a count of one. Compared with germline, one end of the junction differs, possibly owing to a read error. The rearrangement links TRBV4-1 to TRBJ2-2, with a possible D match to TRBD2 (5 bases). The CDR3 contains 16 residues. Germline CDR1 and CDR2: MGHRA and YSYEKL. The CDR3: CASSQDRGSNTGELFF. Written as DNA, the CDR3 is TGCGCCAGCAGCCAAGATCGAGGTTCGAACACCGGGGAACTGTTTTTT.

As concerns this clonotype: Without the conserved terminal phenylalanine or tryptophan, this CDR3 likely stems from a read error. Because the CDR3's place on the DNA is in doubt, the DNA is left out and the CDR3 is given as listed by TCRdb. The chain employs TRBV2 and TRBJ2-7. The CDR3 region is 12 residues in length, termini included. Germline CDR1 SNHLY, CDR2 FYNNEI. CDR3 in amino acids: CASSNGAYEQYL.

There are a few counts of this clonotype. The V call is TRBV4-2, the J call TRBJ2-1; 12 bases map to TRBD2. This CDR3 contains 16 residues. Trimming at V came to 1 base and at J to 6 bases, leaving 4 bases not matched to a gene. Germline CDR1 LGHNA, CDR2 YNFKEQ. In DNA, the CDR3 is TGTGCCAGCAGCCAAGCGACTAGCGGGAGCGTCAATGAGCAGTTCTTC. The encoded protein is CASSQATSGSVNEQFF.

As regards this clonotype: A much larger clonotype is one base distant, so this may be a read error. V gene TRBV6-5 combines with J gene TRBJ2-3, with D possibly matching TRBD2 (7 bases). This CDR3 region has 16 residues. CDR1 MNHEY and CDR2 SVGAGI come from the germline V gene. The CDR3 spells CASRSRGGLNTDTRYF. CDR3 nucleotides: TGTGCCAGCAGATCCAGGGGAGGGTTAAACACAGATACGCGGTATTTT.

Worth noting for this clonotype: Relative to the germline gene, one junction end is altered; a read error may explain this. The rearrangement links TRBV12-3 or TRBV12-4 to TRBJ2-2; TRBD2 might be the D (6 bases). CDR3 length: 12 amino acids. CDR3 coding DNA: TGTGTCAGCAGCCCCCTCACCGGGGGGCTGTTTTTT. Protein: CVSSPLTGGLFF.

As concerns this clonotype: A much larger clone lies a single base off, so this may be a read error. The chain's CDR3 is CASSQDRDAEAFF. The DNA of the CDR3 is TGTGCCAGCAGCCAAGACAGGGACGCTGAAGCTTTCTTT. The chain is built from TRBV14 and TRBJ1-1; D possibly corresponds to TRBD1 (5 bases). The V gene's germline CDR1 is SGHDN and CDR2 FVKESK. This CDR3 has 13 amino acids. V lost 0 bases and J lost 6, with 8 bases in between.

On this clonotype: With a much larger clone just one base away, this may be a read error. The V call is TRBV7-8, the J call TRBJ2-5; D gene uncertain. CDR3 length equals 12 residues. The germline V gene has CDR1 SGHVS and CDR2 FQNEAQ. The CDR3 coding sequence is TGTGCCAGCAGCCCGCAGCTTGAGACCCACTACTTC. Translated: CASSPQLETHYF.

About this clonotype: This could be a read error, since a much larger clone is one nucleotide away. The chain carries TRBV5-4 and TRBJ2-3; tentative D call: TRBD2 (6 bases). V was shortened by 2 bases and J by 8 bases, with 12 bases between the two germline ends. CDR1 is SGHNT and CDR2 is YYREEE in the germline V gene (reference sequence). This CDR3 is 13 amino acids long. CDR3: CASSFPMGGTQYF. In DNA, the CDR3 is TGTGCCAGCAGCTTTCCCATGGGAGGTACGCAGTATTTT.

V gene TRBV6-1 combines with J gene TRBJ2-4; D possibly corresponds to TRBD2 (5 bases). V was pared by 1 base and J by 6 bases, with 10 bases between. CDR3 length equals 14 residues. From germline, CDR1 is MNHNS and CDR2 SASEGT. CDR3 sequence reads: CASSEVRDTNIQYF. The CDR3 DNA follows: TGTGCCAGCAGTGAAGTTCGGGATACAAACATTCAGTACTTC.

This clonotype was found many times. CDR3 region: CASSDYGLALKSYNEQFF. CDR3 in DNA: TGCGCCAGCAGTGACTACGGACTAGCCTTGAAATCCTACAATGAGCAGTTCTTC. The genes are TRBV10-1 and TRBJ2-1, with 8 nucleotides matching TRBD2. The CDR3 covers 18 residues. Germline-derived CDR1 and CDR2 are WNHNN and SYGVQD (reference sequence). V shed 3 bases, J shed 1 base, and the junction held 11 bases outside the gene matches.

This sequence joins TRBV29-1 and TRBJ1-2; D not certain. Per germline, CDR1 SQVTM and CDR2 ANQGSEA. The length of the CDR3 is 18 residues. Between the trimmed V and J ends, which lost 6 bases and 3 bases, there was a span of 29 bases. For the CDR3, the DNA is TGCAGCGTCGGAGGCCAGTTCCCCTCTGCTGATATGGACTATGGCTACACCTTC. This encodes CSVGGQFPSADMDYGYTF.

This clonotype showed up many times. The V gene is TRBV7-8, the J gene TRBJ1-1, with 10 positions matching TRBD1. The CDR3 totals 16 residues. The germline gives CDR1 SGHVS, CDR2 FQNEAQ. V shed 0 bases and J 1 base; nucleotides not matched to a gene: 2. The CDR3 DNA sequence: TGTGCCAGCAGCTTAGCCAGACAGGGGGCGAACACTGAAGCTTTCTTT. Translation gives CASSLARQGANTEAFF. Drawing the rest from reference TRBV7-8 and TRBJ1-1, the complete variable domain is GAGVSQSPRYKVAKRGQDVALRCDPISGHVSLFWYQQALGQGPEFLTYFQNEAQLDKSGLPSDRFFAERPEGSVSTLKIQRTQQEDSAVYLCASSLARQGANTEAFFGQGTRLTVV.